This TCR beta chain was recorded in a study of blood T cell repertoires in COVID-19. Seattle-derived patients entered the study during active infection and were followed longitudinally. CDR3 length: 16 residues. Germline V gene data show CDR1 as SGHRS and CDR2 as YFSETQ. Trimming cost V 0 bases and J 5 bases; bases outside gene matches: 9. This clone was observed a single time. In the authors' workflow: Estimation of nucleated cell counts relied on the amplification of reference gene primers. TCRdb's table, derived via immunoSEQ multiplex PCR, lists solely in-frame clones and lacks some. The DNA gave D and trimming, while V, J and clone size come from that table. The sample carries hundreds of thousands of clones, about 88% recorded once.

Sequencing was performed on peripheral blood. This sequence joins TRBV5-1 and TRBJ1-1; 8 bases agree with TRBD1. The receptor was derived from a woman in her 70s with COVID-19, enrolled during active disease. The chain's CDR3 is CASSLGQNRGWTEAFF. The DNA for the CDR3 is TGCGCCAGCAGCTTGGGCCAAAACAGGGGGTGGACTGAAGCTTTCTTT.